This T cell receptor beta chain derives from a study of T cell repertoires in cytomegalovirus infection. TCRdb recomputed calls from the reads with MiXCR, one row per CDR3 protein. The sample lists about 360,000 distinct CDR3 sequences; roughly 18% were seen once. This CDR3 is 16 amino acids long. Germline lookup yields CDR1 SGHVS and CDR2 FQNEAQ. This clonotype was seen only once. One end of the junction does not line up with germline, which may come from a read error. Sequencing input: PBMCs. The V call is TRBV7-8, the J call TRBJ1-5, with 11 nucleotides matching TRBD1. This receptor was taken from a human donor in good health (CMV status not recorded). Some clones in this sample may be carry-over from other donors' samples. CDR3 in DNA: TGTTCCAGCAGCTTACGGGGGACAGGGGGTTTTCAGCCCCAGCATTTT. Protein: CSSSLRGTGGFQPQHF. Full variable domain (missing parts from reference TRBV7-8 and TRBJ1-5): GAGVSQSPRYKVAKRGQDVALRCDPISGHVSLFWYQQALGQGPEFLTYFQNEAQLDKSGLPSDRFFAERPEGSVSTLKIQRTQQEDSAVYLCSSSLRGTGGFQPQHFGDGTRLSIL.